A selection of T cell receptor beta chains follows, all from one sample in a study of control samples from healthy donors and cancer patients. The assay was immunoSEQ multiplex PCR, and TCRdb's table has in-frame clones only and misses some. Of about 57,000 clones in the sample, approximately 90% were seen once. The sample comprised PBMCs. Every receptor here comes from a man between 25 and 39 years old with colorectal cancer. The CDR3 runs from the conserved cysteine through the conserved F or W. Each record gives: V gene, J gene, clone size, D gene, CDR3 protein, CDR3 DNA. A D gene is named only where the DNA matches it firmly. Size is stated for part of the rows, as once, few or many counts, or as a class when the clone is expanded.

>TRBV6-5|TRBJ1-2|NA|NA
CASSVGAGGYTF
TGTGCCAGTTCGGTCGGGGCGGGCGGCTACACCTTC
>TRBV30|TRBJ1-6|NA|NA
CAWSGTAIISYNSPLHF
TGTGCCTGGAGTGGGACGGCTATTATCTCCTATAATTCACCCCTCCACTTT
>TRBV27|TRBJ1-6|NA|TRBD1
CASSLSSGGRGNILAPLHF
TGTGCCAGCAGTTTATCGTCCGGGGGCAGGGGGAACATCTTGGCACCCCTCCACTTT
>TRBV5-4|TRBJ2-1|NA|NA
CASSSPDRPVNEQFF
TGTGCCAGCAGCTCTCCGGACCGCCCTGTGAATGAGCAGTTCTTC
>TRBV6-2/TRBV6-3|TRBJ1-1|NA|TRBD1
CASSPDRGTEAFF
TGTGCCAGCAGCCCCGACAGGGGGACTGAAGCTTTCTTT
>TRBV6-4|TRBJ2-3|NA|TRBD2
CASSDGRGTSGASRMDTQYF
TGTGCCAGCAGTGACGGAAGAGGGACTAGCGGAGCCTCGAGGATGGATACGCAGTATTTT
>TRBV6-2/TRBV6-3|TRBJ1-5|NA|TRBD1
CASSSGQGVNQPQHF
TGTGCCAGCAGTTCTGGTCAGGGGGTTAATCAGCCCCAGCATTTT
>TRBV7-7|TRBJ2-2|NA|NA
CASSTFTGELFF
TGTGCCAGCAGCACATTCACCGGGGAGCTGTTTTTT
>TRBV11-2|TRBJ2-3|once|NA
CASSFGGAPTDTQYF
TGTGCCAGCAGCTTCGGCGGGGCCCCCACAGATACGCAGTATTTT
>TRBV7-2|TRBJ1-4|NA|NA
CASKRGTNEKLFF
TGTGCCAGCAAACGAGGAACTAATGAAAAACTGTTTTTT
>TRBV6-5|TRBJ1-5|NA|NA
CASSPGAFGNQPQHF
TGTGCCAGCAGTCCGGGGGCGTTCGGCAATCAGCCCCAGCATTTT
>TRBV7-2|TRBJ2-7|NA|NA
CASSFGTGLSYEQYF
TGTGCCAGCAGCTTTGGAACAGGACTCTCCTACGAGCAGTACTTC
>TRBV29-1|TRBJ1-1|NA|TRBD1
CSVEAGQGESTNTEAFF
TGCAGCGTTGAAGCCGGACAGGGGGAATCTACGAACACTGAAGCTTTCTTT
>TRBV4-2|TRBJ1-1|NA|NA
CASSQASYRSNTEAFF
TGTGCCAGCAGCCAAGCCTCTTACAGGTCTAACACTGAAGCTTTCTTT
>TRBV7-9|TRBJ2-5|NA|TRBD2
CASSAQISRLAGGQETQYF
TGTGCCAGCAGCGCTCAAATTTCGCGACTAGCGGGGGGCCAAGAGACCCAGTACTTC
>TRBV5-1|TRBJ1-2|once|NA
CASSLGDGMGGYTF
TGCGCCAGCAGCTTGGGGGACGGAATGGGTGGCTACACCTTC
>TRBV3-1/TRBV3-2|TRBJ1-1|NA|NA
CASSREIIGDTEAFF
TGTGCCAGCAGCCGTGAGATCATTGGGGACACTGAAGCTTTCTTT
>TRBV5-8|TRBJ1-1|NA|NA
CASSLDRLNTEAFF
TGTGCCAGCAGCTTGGACAGGTTAAACACTGAAGCTTTCTTT
>TRBV19|TRBJ1-1|NA|NA
CASSMEGGRMNTEAFF
TGTGCCAGTAGTATGGAGGGAGGGCGGATGAACACTGAAGCTTTCTTT
>TRBV2|TRBJ1-6|NA|TRBD1
CASRETGTGFKPLHF
TGTGCCAGCAGGGAAACCGGGACAGGGTTCAAACCCCTCCACTTT
>TRBV5-6|TRBJ2-3|NA|NA
CASSPGPTEDTQYF
TGTGCCAGCAGCCCGGGACCAACAGAGGATACGCAGTATTTT
>TRBV5-6|TRBJ1-2|NA|TRBD1
CASSQRDRSRNYGYTF
TGTGCCAGCAGTCAAAGGGACAGATCACGTAACTATGGCTACACCTTC
>TRBV11-2|TRBJ1-1|NA|NA
CASSLLSGRKNTEAFF
TGTGCCAGCAGCTTACTGTCGGGAAGGAAGAACACTGAAGCTTTCTTT
>TRBV19|TRBJ2-3|NA|TRBD1
CASTRDRGADTQYF
TGTGCCAGTACCCGGGACAGGGGAGCGGATACGCAGTATTTT
>TRBV29-1|TRBJ2-1|NA|TRBD2
CSGTPRLAENYNEQFF
TGCAGCGGCACGCCGAGACTAGCGGAGAACTACAATGAGCAGTTCTTC
>TRBV12-5|TRBJ2-3|NA|TRBD2
CASGLVRLAGRGGTDTQYF
TGTGCTAGTGGTTTGGTCCGGCTAGCGGGGAGGGGTGGCACAGATACGCAGTATTTT
>TRBV9|TRBJ2-3|NA|NA
CASSLLGTDTQYF
TGTGCCAGCAGCCTCCTGGGCACAGATACGCAGTATTTT
>TRBV11-2|TRBJ2-1|once|NA
CASSLYAQAQFF
TGTGCCAGCAGCTTGTATGCCCAGGCGCAGTTCTTC
>TRBV6-5|TRBJ2-3|NA|TRBD1
CASIDRGGTDTQYF
TGTGCCAGCATCGACAGGGGAGGCACAGATACGCAGTATTTT
>TRBV5-5|TRBJ1-2|NA|NA
CASSWGRNFNYGYTF
TGTGCCAGCAGCTGGGGGCGTAATTTTAACTATGGCTACACCTTC
>TRBV4-3|TRBJ2-2|NA|NA
CASSRRRQGTGNTGELFF
TGCGCCAGCAGCCGACGCCGCCAGGGGACGGGGAACACCGGGGAGCTGTTTTTT
>TRBV9|TRBJ1-4|NA|TRBD1
CASSVGQGLGDGKLFF
TGTGCCAGCAGCGTTGGACAGGGTTTAGGTGACGGAAAACTGTTTTTT
>TRBV6-2/TRBV6-3|TRBJ2-7|NA|NA
CASSYIYEQYF
TGTGCCAGCAGTTATATCTACGAGCAGTACTTC
>TRBV2|TRBJ1-2|NA|NA
CASTGRRGAYGYTF
TGTGCCAGCACGGGAAGGCGCGGAGCCTATGGCTACACCTTC
>TRBV29-1|TRBJ1-1|NA|NA
CSVQLTGDTEAFF
TGCAGCGTCCAACTGACGGGTGACACTGAAGCTTTCTTT
>TRBV5-4|TRBJ2-2|NA|NA
CASSLGQALTGELFF
TGTGCCAGCAGCTTGGGACAGGCTCTCACCGGGGAGCTGTTTTTT
>TRBV6-5|TRBJ1-1|once|NA
CASTDGAEAFF
TGTGCCAGCACCGACGGTGCTGAAGCTTTCTTT
>TRBV5-1|TRBJ1-4|NA|TRBD1
CASSPGTGGEKLFF
TGCGCCAGCAGCCCCGGGACAGGGGGGGAAAAACTGTTTTTT
>TRBV5-1|TRBJ1-6|once|NA
CASSLTQPIYNSPLHF
TGCGCCAGCAGCTTGACACAGCCAATCTATAATTCACCCCTCCACTTT
>TRBV6-5|TRBJ2-2|NA|NA
CASSYSYPGDTGELFF
TGTGCCAGCAGTTACTCGTATCCGGGAGACACCGGGGAGCTGTTTTTT
>TRBV7-9|TRBJ2-1|NA|NA
CASSSEGRGVAYNEQFF
TGTGCCAGCAGCTCGGAAGGTAGGGGGGTGGCCTACAATGAGCAGTTCTTC
>TRBV7-9|TRBJ1-2|NA|NA
CASSLGNGYGYTF
TGTGCCAGCAGCTTAGGGAACGGCTATGGCTACACCTTC
>TRBV29-1|TRBJ1-5|NA|NA
CSVGGDSNQPQHF
TGCAGCGTTGGGGGGGATAGCAATCAGCCCCAGCATTTT
>TRBV6-6|TRBJ1-5|few|NA
CASSYGGWNQPQHF
TGTGCCAGCAGTTACGGGGGTTGGAATCAGCCCCAGCATTTT